Listed below are T cell receptor beta chains from one sample, sequenced in a study of blood T cell repertoires in COVID-19. Some clones are missing from TCRdb's copy, which holds only in-frame ones; the method was immunoSEQ multiplex PCR. The data show fewer than 70,000 clones, about four fifths seen once. Specimen: peripheral blood. The receptors here all came from an elderly woman with acute or convalescent COVID-19. Each CDR3 is given with its conserved first and last residue.

j_call: TRBJ1-5
v_call: TRBV5-5
cdr3_aa: CASSLEDRGLFQNQPQHF

j_call: TRBJ2-3
v_call: TRBV6-5
cdr3_aa: CASSPPASGVGTQYF

j_call: TRBJ2-7
v_call: TRBV27
cdr3_aa: CASRYLAGDVYEQYF

j_call: TRBJ1-4
v_call: TRBV10-3
cdr3_aa: CAISSRDLDGEKLFF

j_call: TRBJ1-4
v_call: TRBV3-1/TRBV3-2
cdr3_aa: CASSGRDRGGEKLFF

j_call: TRBJ2-2
v_call: TRBV2
cdr3_aa: CASTNRRTNTGELFF

j_call: TRBJ2-2
v_call: TRBV6-4
cdr3_aa: CASSDVAGGNTGELFF

j_call: TRBJ2-3
v_call: TRBV7-8
cdr3_aa: CASSVGANTDTQYF

j_call: TRBJ2-2
v_call: TRBV27
cdr3_aa: CASSRDFRTGELFF

j_call: TRBJ1-4
v_call: TRBV5-1
cdr3_aa: CASSTDKNEKLFF

j_call: TRBJ1-1
v_call: TRBV5-1
cdr3_aa: CASSLSQGRAEAFF

j_call: TRBJ1-6
v_call: TRBV4-2
cdr3_aa: CASSLGDRTDPLHF

j_call: TRBJ2-2
v_call: TRBV5-1
cdr3_aa: CASSLGRTGPGELFF

j_call: TRBJ2-3
v_call: TRBV11-1
cdr3_aa: CASSAWRAGDTQYF

j_call: TRBJ2-5
v_call: TRBV6-1
cdr3_aa: CASSEAFETPGGTQYF

j_call: TRBJ2-3
v_call: TRBV5-1
cdr3_aa: CASSLGRRGPTDTQYF

j_call: TRBJ2-5
v_call: TRBV5-6
cdr3_aa: CASSPLTGGGETQYF

j_call: TRBJ2-7
v_call: TRBV5-4
cdr3_aa: CASSLDSDEQYF

j_call: TRBJ1-5
v_call: TRBV25-1
cdr3_aa: CASSEQGNQPQHF

j_call: TRBJ2-7
v_call: TRBV7-8
cdr3_aa: CASSERVAGGGEQYF

j_call: TRBJ2-5
v_call: TRBV21-1
cdr3_aa: CASSKDGAGQETQYF

j_call: TRBJ2-1
v_call: TRBV24-1
cdr3_aa: CATSHRLGNEQFF

j_call: TRBJ1-6
v_call: TRBV19
cdr3_aa: CASSTGTGGYNSPLHF

j_call: TRBJ2-7
v_call: TRBV5-1
cdr3_aa: CASSDRTGDYEQYF

j_call: TRBJ2-1
v_call: TRBV7-2
cdr3_aa: CASSLKWSGAYNEQFF

j_call: TRBJ2-1
v_call: TRBV27
cdr3_aa: CASSLGQGAEQFF

j_call: TRBJ1-2
v_call: TRBV9
cdr3_aa: CASSVAGEIYGYTF

j_call: TRBJ2-5
v_call: TRBV5-4
cdr3_aa: CASSLPLAGANQETQYF

j_call: TRBJ1-2
v_call: TRBV19
cdr3_aa: CASRGTGNYGYTF

j_call: TRBJ1-4
v_call: TRBV30
cdr3_aa: CAWSVGLANEKLFF

j_call: TRBJ2-2
v_call: TRBV7-9
cdr3_aa: CASRIQGADTGELFF

j_call: TRBJ2-5
v_call: TRBV19
cdr3_aa: CASSIDGLPWGTQYF

j_call: TRBJ2-3
v_call: TRBV15
cdr3_aa: CATSERGTGATDTQYF

j_call: TRBJ2-5
v_call: TRBV2
cdr3_aa: CASSGDIWGLGQETQYF

j_call: TRBJ1-2
v_call: TRBV5-4
cdr3_aa: CASSSGDRNYGYTF

j_call: TRBJ2-7
v_call: TRBV5-1
cdr3_aa: CASSLLYTTGGAHEQYF

j_call: TRBJ1-4
v_call: TRBV6-1
cdr3_aa: CASSETPGQGKEKLFF

j_call: TRBJ1-5
v_call: TRBV5-1
cdr3_aa: CASSPGQGSPYSNQPQHF

j_call: TRBJ2-6
v_call: TRBV2
cdr3_aa: CASSRSSAGANVLTF

j_call: TRBJ2-5
v_call: TRBV6-4
cdr3_aa: CASSDSISGGVAYQETQYF

j_call: TRBJ2-2
v_call: TRBV2
cdr3_aa: CASRSDGGRGELFF

j_call: TRBJ1-1
v_call: TRBV5-3
cdr3_aa: CARSLAYLSGNDTEAFF

j_call: TRBJ1-4
v_call: TRBV5-1
cdr3_aa: CASYGASEELFF

j_call: TRBJ1-2
v_call: TRBV6-5
cdr3_aa: CASISGQGHGYTF

j_call: TRBJ1-4
v_call: TRBV19
cdr3_aa: CASRGQGLATNEKLFF

j_call: TRBJ2-7
v_call: TRBV5-4
cdr3_aa: CASSLDYSTVSYEQYF

j_call: TRBJ2-2
v_call: TRBV3-1/TRBV3-2
cdr3_aa: CASSQDLSRVNTGELFF

j_call: TRBJ1-1
v_call: TRBV5-6
cdr3_aa: CASSYGTGMGAEAFF

j_call: TRBJ1-1
v_call: TRBV5-5
cdr3_aa: CASSYRLTSGMNTEAFF

j_call: TRBJ1-2
v_call: TRBV5-1
cdr3_aa: CASSLTGYGYTF